Below are 11 T cell receptor beta chains sequenced from a single sample in a study of T-cell reconstitution after alpha-beta-depleted transplantation in children. Preparation of the TCRbeta library was carried out with unique molecular identifiers. In TCRdb, the PCR reads were re-called with MiXCR into one record per CDR3 protein. The table has 200,000 to 300,000 distinct CDR3 sequences, roughly a quarter seen once. Source: PBMCs, mostly from graft donor cells, taken 360 days after TCRalphabeta/CD19-depleted stem cell transplant. Source of these receptors: a female patient aged 2-15 years who had a stem cell transplant for congenital amegakaryocytic thrombocytopenia, so the T cells may come from the graft donor.

The J gene is TRBJ1-5, the V gene TRBV30; D perhaps matches TRBD1 (5 bases). The CDR3 has 13 amino acids. V lost 0 bases and J 6 bases, leaving 9 bases between the germline ends. Germline CDR1 GTSNPN, CDR2 SVGIG (reference sequence). The CDR3 DNA is TGTGCCTGGAGTGTACAGGAAAGTCAGCCCCAGCATTTT. Translation gives CAWSVQESQPQHF. Together with reference TRBV30 and TRBJ1-5, the CDR3 gives the full variable domain: SQTIHQWPATLVQPVGSPLSLECTVEGTSNPNLYWYRQAAGRGLQLLFYSVGIGQISSEVPQNLSASRPQDRQFILSSKKLLLSDSGFYLCAWSVQESQPQHFGDGTRLSIL.

In its sample, this clonotype was seen many times. This rearrangement joins TRBV5-1 to TRBJ2-1; D unresolved. The V and J ends lost 0 bases and 2 bases respectively, with 9 bases between them. Germline V CDR1 and CDR2: SGHRS, YFSETQ. There are 15 residues in the CDR3. The CDR3, as DNA: TGCGCCAGCAGCTTGGAGGGCTGGGCCTACAATGAGCAGTTCTTC. Its protein is CASSLEGWAYNEQFF.

This clonotype was recorded only once. This chain uses TRBV29-1 with TRBJ1-1, with D uncertain. V gave up 7 bases and J gave up 3 bases, with 15 bases separating them. The length of the CDR3 is 13 residues. Germline V CDR1 and CDR2: SQVTM, ANQGSEA. The CDR3 protein is CSADGNQDTEAFF. The CDR3 DNA reads TGCAGCGCTGACGGGAATCAGGACACTGAAGCTTTCTTT. The complete variable domain, with remaining parts taken from reference TRBV29-1 and TRBJ1-1, reads SAVISQKPSRDICQRGTSLTIQCQVDSQVTMMFWYRQQPGQSLTLIATANQGSEATYESGFVIDKFPISRPNLTFSTLTVSNMSPEDSSIYLCSADGNQDTEAFFGQGTRLTVV.

This chain connects TRBV2 to TRBJ1-5; 8 bases fit TRBD1. The CDR3 contains 14 residues. In germline, CDR1 is SNHLY, CDR2 FYNNEI. Losses at the gene ends were 3 bases for V and 7 bases for J; bases not matched to a gene: 5. As DNA, the CDR3 is TGTGCCAGCAGTGACGACAGGGGAGGACAGCCCCAGCATTTT. Translation gives CASSDDRGGQPQHF.

The chain employs TRBV9 and TRBJ1-3, with D unresolved. V shed 4 bases and J shed 0 bases, with 17 bases lying between them. CDR1 and CDR2 from the germline V gene are SGDLS and YYNGEE. CDR3 size: 17 residues. The CDR3 DNA sequence: TGTGCCAGCAGCCCGCCAAGCCTTAAAGACTCTGGAAACACCATATATTTT. This sequence encodes CASSPPSLKDSGNTIYF.

The chain carries TRBV7-3 and TRBJ1-1; D might be TRBD1 (5 bases). CDR3 length: 15 amino acids. Trimming pared 2 bases from V and 5 bases from J, leaving 15 bases between. Germline assignment: CDR1 SGHTA and CDR2 FQGTGA. The CDR3 loop reads CASSLGQVRGTEAFF. DNA of the CDR3: TGTGCCAGCAGCTTAGGCCAGGTTCGGGGGACTGAAGCTTTCTTT.

This chain connects TRBV4-1 to TRBJ1-6; no clear D. Per the germline V gene, CDR1 is MGHRA and CDR2 is YSYEKL. CDR3 length equals 14 residues. Trimming stripped 1 base from V and 8 bases from J, with 9 bases between. CDR3 amino acids: CASSQVPGYSPLHF. In nucleotides, the CDR3 is TGCGCCAGCAGCCAAGTTCCGGGGTATTCACCCCTCCACTTT.

V is TRBV20-1 and J is TRBJ2-3, with no clear D. CDR3 size: 13 residues. CDR1 is DFQATT and CDR2 is SNEGSKA in the germline V gene (reference sequence). V gave up 5 bases and J gave up 0 bases, with 9 bases separating them. The CDR3 region has the DNA TGCAGTGCTGGTCAGCTCAGCACAGATACGCAGTATTTT. Translating gives CSAGQLSTDTQYF.

This clonotype was recorded at least ten times. This chain connects TRBV24-1 to TRBJ2-7; possibly TRBD1 or TRBD2 for D (5 bases each). This CDR3 is 13 amino acids long. Germline CDR1 is KGHDR and CDR2 is SFDVKD. Trimming stripped 5 bases from V and 5 bases from J, with 12 bases between. The CDR3 is CATSVPLGDEQYF. The CDR3, as DNA: TGTGCCACCAGTGTTCCACTAGGGGACGAGCAGTACTTC.

The sample holds many counts of this clonotype. The chain combines TRBV29-1 with TRBJ2-3; 12 bases are a match to TRBD2. Germline V gives CDR1 SQVTM, CDR2 ANQGSEA. The CDR3 loop spans 16 amino acids. V lost 1 base to trimming and J lost 2 bases; unmatched junction nucleotides: 4. CDR3: CSVEGRLAGDTDTQYF. In nucleotides, the CDR3 is TGCAGCGTTGAAGGTAGACTAGCGGGGGACACAGATACGCAGTATTTT.

This clonotype has a single count. The V call is TRBV11-2, the J call TRBJ2-3; 9 nucleotides agree with TRBD1. CDR3 length: 18 residues. V was pared by 3 bases and J by 4 bases, with 14 bases of the junction left unmatched. The germline V gene encodes CDR1 SGHAT and CDR2 FQNNGV. The CDR3 here is CASSFTSPGQGLSDTQYF. The CDR3 bases are TGTGCCAGCAGCTTCACCTCCCCGGGACAGGGTTTGTCAGATACGCAGTATTTT.